The 3 T cell receptor beta chains reported below all come from one sample, sequenced in a study of T-cell reconstitution after alpha-beta-depleted transplantation in children. The TCRbeta library incorporated unique molecular identifiers. TCRdb processed the PCR reads anew with MiXCR; each CDR3 protein has one entry. In the table there are about 980,000 distinct CDR3 sequences, about 29% of which are singletons. The specimen was PBMCs, mostly from graft donor cells, collected 360 days after TCRalphabeta/CD19-depleted stem cell transplant. The receptors derive from a boy younger than two who had a stem cell transplant for SCID, so the T cells may come from the graft donor.

J is TRBJ1-5 and V is TRBV12-3 or TRBV12-4; D unresolved. V lost 3 bases and J lost 6, with 12 bases in between. The CDR3 covers 14 residues. In DNA, the CDR3 is TGTGCCAGCAGTTTTAGCCTAAACGGTCAGCCCCAGCATTTT. Amino acids: CASSFSLNGQPQHF.

The V call is TRBV23-1, the J call TRBJ2-1, with 7 bases aligning to TRBD2. TRBV23-1 is identified as an open reading frame with a role that is uncertain. V was pared by 0 bases and J by 11 bases, with 7 bases of the junction left unmatched. The CDR3 spans 14 residues. Written as DNA, the CDR3 is TGCGCCAGCAGTCAATCGAGGCAGCGGGGAAAGCAGTTCTTC. Protein sequence: CASSQSRQRGKQFF.

The sample holds a few counts of this clonotype. The chain carries TRBV12-3 or TRBV12-4 and TRBJ2-5, with TRBD1 identical over 9 bases. The trim removed 2 bases at V and 5 bases at J, leaving 6 bases unmatched. This CDR3 has 15 amino acids. CDR3: CASSLPGTGYETQYF. The CDR3 nucleotides are TGTGCCAGCAGTTTACCCGGGACAGGGTACGAGACCCAGTACTTC.